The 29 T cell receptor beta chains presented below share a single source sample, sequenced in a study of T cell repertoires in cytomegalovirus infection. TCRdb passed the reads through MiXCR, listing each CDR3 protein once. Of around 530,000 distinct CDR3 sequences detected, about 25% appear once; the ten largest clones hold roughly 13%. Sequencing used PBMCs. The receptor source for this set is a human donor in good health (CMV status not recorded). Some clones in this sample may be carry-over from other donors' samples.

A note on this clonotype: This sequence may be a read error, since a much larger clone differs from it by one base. Here the CDR3 DNA reads TGCGCCAGCAGCCAAGAAGGGAGCGGGGCTATCCAAGAGACCCAGTACTTC. Translation: CASSQEGSGAIQETQYF. The rearrangement uses TRBV4-1 and TRBJ2-5, with 7 bases identical to TRBD2. V shed 0 bases, J shed 1 base, and the junction held 8 bases outside the gene matches. The CDR3 covers 17 residues. Germline V gene lookup returns CDR1 MGHRA and CDR2 YSYEKL.

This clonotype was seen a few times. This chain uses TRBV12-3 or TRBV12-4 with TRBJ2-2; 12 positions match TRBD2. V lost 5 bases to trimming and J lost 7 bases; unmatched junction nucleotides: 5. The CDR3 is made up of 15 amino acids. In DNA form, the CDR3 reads TGTGCCAGCAGTATCGGACTAGCGGGATTCGGGGAGCTGTTTTTT. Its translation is CASSIGLAGFGELFF.

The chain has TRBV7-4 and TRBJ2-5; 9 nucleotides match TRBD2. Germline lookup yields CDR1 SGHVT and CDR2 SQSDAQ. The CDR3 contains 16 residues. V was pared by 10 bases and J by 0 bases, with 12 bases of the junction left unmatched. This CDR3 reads CAIRPTSGSHQETQYF. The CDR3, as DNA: TGTGCCATCAGGCCAACTAGCGGGTCCCACCAAGAGACCCAGTACTTC.

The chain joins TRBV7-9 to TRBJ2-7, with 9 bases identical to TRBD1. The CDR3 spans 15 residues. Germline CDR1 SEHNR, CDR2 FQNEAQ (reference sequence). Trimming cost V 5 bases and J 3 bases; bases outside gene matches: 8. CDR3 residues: CASSQGDRALYEQYF. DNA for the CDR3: TGTGCCAGCAGCCAAGGGGACAGGGCTCTCTACGAGCAGTACTTC. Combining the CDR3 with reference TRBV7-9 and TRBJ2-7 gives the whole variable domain DTGVSQNPRHKITKRGQNVTFRCDPISEHNRLYWYRQTLGQGPEFLTYFQNEAQLEKSRLLSDRFSAERPKGSFSTLEIQRTEQGDSAMYLCASSQGDRALYEQYFGPGTRLTVT.

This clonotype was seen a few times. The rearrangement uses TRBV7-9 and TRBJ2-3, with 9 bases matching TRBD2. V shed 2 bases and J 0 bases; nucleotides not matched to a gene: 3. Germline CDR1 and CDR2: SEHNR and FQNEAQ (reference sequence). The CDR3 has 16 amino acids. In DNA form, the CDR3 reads TGTGCCAGCAGCTTAAATAGCGGGGGAAGCACAGATACGCAGTATTTT. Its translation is CASSLNSGGSTDTQYF.

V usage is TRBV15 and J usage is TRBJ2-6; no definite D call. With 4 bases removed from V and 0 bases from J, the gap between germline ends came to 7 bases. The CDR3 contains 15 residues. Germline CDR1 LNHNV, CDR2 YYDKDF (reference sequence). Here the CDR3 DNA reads TGTGCCACCAGCATCGCAGGCTCTGGGGCCAACGTCCTGACTTTC. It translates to CATSIAGSGANVLTF.

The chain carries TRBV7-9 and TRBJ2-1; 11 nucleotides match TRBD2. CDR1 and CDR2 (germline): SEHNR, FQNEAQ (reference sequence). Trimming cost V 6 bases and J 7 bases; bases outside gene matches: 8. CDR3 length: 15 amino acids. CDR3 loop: CASRPLAGVMNEQFF. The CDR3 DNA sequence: TGTGCCAGCAGACCACTAGCGGGAGTAATGAATGAGCAGTTCTTC.

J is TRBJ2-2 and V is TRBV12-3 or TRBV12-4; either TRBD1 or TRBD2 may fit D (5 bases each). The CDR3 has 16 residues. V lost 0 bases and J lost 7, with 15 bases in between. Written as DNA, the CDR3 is TGTGCCAGCAGTTTAGCGCTCGGGGCCCGGGGCGGGGAGCTGTTTTTT. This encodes CASSLALGARGGELFF.

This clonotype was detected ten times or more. CDR3 protein: CASSFYRNEQFF. CDR3 nucleotides: TGTGCCAGCAGCTTTTACCGCAATGAGCAGTTCTTC. The chain joins TRBV7-2 to TRBJ2-1, with no clear D. V lost 3 bases to trimming and J lost 6 bases, with 6 bases between them. CDR3 length equals 12 residues. From germline, CDR1 is SGHTA and CDR2 FQGNSA.

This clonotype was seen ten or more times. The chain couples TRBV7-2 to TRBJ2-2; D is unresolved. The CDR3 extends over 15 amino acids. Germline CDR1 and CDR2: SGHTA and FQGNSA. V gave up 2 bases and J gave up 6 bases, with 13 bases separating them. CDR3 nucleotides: TGTGCCAGCAGCTTAAATGGGATAGTTTCCGGGGAGCTGTTTTTT. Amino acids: CASSLNGIVSGELFF.

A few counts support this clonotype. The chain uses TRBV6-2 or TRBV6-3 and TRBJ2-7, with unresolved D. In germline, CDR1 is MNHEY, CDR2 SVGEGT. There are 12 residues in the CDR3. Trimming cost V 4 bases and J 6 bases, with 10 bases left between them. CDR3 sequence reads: CASSSFSGEQYV. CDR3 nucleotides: TGTGCCAGCAGTTCGTTCTCGGGCGAGCAGTACGTC.

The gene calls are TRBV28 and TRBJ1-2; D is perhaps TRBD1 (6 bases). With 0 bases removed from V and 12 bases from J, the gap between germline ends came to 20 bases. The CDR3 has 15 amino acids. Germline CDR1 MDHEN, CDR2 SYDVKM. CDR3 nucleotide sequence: TGTGCCAGCAGTTTATGGGATGCCAGGGGCTTCGGCCACACCTTC. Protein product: CASSLWDARGFGHTF.

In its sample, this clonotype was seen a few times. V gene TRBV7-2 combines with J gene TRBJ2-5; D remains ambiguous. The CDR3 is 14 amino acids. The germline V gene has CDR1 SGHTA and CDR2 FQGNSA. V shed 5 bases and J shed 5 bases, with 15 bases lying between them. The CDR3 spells CASSPATLRETQYF. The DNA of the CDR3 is TGTGCCAGCAGCCCCGCAACCCTTCGGGAGACCCAGTACTTC.

The CDR3 sequence: CASRGGKETQYF. CDR3 in DNA: TGTGCCAGCAGGGGGGGGAAAGAGACCCAGTACTTC. V usage is TRBV28 and J usage is TRBJ2-5; 7 bases fit TRBD2. The germline V gene has CDR1 MDHEN and CDR2 SYDVKM. This CDR3 is 12 amino acids long. The V gene end was trimmed by 6 bases and the J gene end by 3 bases; junction bases not matched to a gene: 1.

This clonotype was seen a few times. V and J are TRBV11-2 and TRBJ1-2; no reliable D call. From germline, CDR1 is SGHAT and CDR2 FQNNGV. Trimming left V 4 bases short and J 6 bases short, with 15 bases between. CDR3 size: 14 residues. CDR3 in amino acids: CASSSSGGRDGYTF. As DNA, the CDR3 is TGTGCCAGCAGCTCTTCGGGCGGTCGGGATGGCTACACCTTC.

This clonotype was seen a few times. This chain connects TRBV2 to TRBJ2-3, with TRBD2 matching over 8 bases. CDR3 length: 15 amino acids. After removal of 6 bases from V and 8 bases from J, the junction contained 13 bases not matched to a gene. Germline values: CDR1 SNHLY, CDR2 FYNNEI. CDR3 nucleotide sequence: TGTGCCAGCAGCCCCCGGACTAGCTCCGGTGGTACGCAGTATTTT. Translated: CASSPRTSSGGTQYF. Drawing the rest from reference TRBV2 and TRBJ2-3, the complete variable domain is EPEVTQTPSHQVTQMGQEVILRCVPISNHLYFYWYRQILGQKVEFLVSFYNNEISEKSEIFDDQFSVERPDGSNFTLKIRSTKLEDSAMYFCASSPRTSSGGTQYFGPGTRLTVL.

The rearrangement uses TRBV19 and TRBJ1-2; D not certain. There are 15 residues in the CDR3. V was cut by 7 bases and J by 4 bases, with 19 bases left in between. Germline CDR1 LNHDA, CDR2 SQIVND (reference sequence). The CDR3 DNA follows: TGTGCCAGTAACGGCGGGCGGTCAAAGGTCTATGGCTACACCTTC. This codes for CASNGGRSKVYGYTF.

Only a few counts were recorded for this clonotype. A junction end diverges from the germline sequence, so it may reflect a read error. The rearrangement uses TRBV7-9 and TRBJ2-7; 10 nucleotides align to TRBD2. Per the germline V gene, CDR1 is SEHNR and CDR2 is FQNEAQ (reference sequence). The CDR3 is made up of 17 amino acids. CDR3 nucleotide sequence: TGTGCCAGCAGCCTAGCGGCTAGCGGGGGAAGCTCCTACGAGCAGTACTTC. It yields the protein CASSLAASGGSSYEQYF.

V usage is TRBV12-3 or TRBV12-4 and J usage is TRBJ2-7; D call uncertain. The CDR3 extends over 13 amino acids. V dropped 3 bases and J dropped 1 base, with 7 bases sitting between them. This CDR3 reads CASSLQYSYEQYF. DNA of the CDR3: TGTGCCAGCAGTTTGCAATATTCCTACGAGCAGTACTTC.

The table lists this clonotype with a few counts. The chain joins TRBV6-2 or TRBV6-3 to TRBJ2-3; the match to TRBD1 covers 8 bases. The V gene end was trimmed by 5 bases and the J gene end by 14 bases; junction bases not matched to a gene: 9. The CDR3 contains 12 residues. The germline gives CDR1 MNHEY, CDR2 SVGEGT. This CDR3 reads CASSGQGGGWYF. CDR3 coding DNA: TGTGCCAGCAGTGGACAGGGAGGAGGGTGGTATTTT.

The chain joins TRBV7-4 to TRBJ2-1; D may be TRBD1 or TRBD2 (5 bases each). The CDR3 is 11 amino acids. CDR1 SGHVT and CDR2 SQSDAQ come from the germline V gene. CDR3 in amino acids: CQALDSGEQFF. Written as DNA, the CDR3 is TGTCAAGCCCTAGACAGCGGTGAGCAGTTCTTC.

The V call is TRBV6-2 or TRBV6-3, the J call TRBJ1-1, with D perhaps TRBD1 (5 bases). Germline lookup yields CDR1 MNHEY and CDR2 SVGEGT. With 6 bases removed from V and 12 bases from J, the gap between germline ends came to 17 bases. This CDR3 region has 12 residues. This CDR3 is CASSFPAPGTFF. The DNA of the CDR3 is TGTGCCAGCAGCTTCCCTGCACCAGGGACTTTCTTT.

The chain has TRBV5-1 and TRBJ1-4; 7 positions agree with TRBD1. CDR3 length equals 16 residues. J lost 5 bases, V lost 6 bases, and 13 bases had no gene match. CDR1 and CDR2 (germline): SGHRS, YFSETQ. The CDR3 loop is CASNPTGTSTNEKLFF. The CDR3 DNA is TGCGCCAGCAACCCGACAGGGACGAGTACGAATGAAAAACTGTTTTTT.

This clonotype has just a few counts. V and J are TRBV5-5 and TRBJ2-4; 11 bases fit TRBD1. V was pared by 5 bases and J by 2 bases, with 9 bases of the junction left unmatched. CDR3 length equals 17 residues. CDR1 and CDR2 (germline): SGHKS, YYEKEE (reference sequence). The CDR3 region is CASSPLGTGGTKNIQYF. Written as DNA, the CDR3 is TGTGCCAGCAGTCCCCTTGGGACAGGGGGAACCAAAAACATTCAGTACTTC.

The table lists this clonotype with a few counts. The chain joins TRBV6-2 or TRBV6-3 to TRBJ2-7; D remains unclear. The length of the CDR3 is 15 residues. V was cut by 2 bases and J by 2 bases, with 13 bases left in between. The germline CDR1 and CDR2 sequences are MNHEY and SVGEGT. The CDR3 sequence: CASSYGKTATYEQYF. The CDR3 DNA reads TGTGCCAGCAGTTACGGTAAAACAGCTACCTACGAGCAGTACTTC.

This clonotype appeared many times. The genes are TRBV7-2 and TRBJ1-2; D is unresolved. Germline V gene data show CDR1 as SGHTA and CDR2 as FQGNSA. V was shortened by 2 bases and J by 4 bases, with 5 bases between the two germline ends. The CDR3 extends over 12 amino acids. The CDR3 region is CASSLSGYGYTF. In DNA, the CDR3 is TGTGCCAGCAGCTTATCGGGCTATGGCTACACCTTC.

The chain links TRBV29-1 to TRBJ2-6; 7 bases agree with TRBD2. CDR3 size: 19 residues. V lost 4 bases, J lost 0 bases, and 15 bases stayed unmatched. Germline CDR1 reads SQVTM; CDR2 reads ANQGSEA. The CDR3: CSVVVGFGGGSSGANVLTF. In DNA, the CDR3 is TGCAGCGTTGTAGTGGGTTTTGGGGGGGGAAGCTCTGGGGCCAACGTCCTGACTTTC.

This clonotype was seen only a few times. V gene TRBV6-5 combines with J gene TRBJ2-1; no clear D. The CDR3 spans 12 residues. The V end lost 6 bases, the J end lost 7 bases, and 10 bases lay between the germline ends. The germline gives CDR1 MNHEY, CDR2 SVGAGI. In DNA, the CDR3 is TGTGCCAGCAGCCACGATAGAAATGAGCAGTTCTTC. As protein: CASSHDRNEQFF.

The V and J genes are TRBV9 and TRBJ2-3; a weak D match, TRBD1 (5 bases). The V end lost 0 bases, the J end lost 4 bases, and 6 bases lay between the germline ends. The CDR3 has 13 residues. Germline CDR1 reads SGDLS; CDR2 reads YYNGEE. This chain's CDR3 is CASSVVGPDTQYF. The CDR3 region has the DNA TGTGCCAGCAGCGTAGTGGGGCCAGATACGCAGTATTTT.